Reported below is one T cell receptor beta chain. Its antigen is not identified. The CDR3 is made up of 13 amino acids. Germline CDR1 MNHEY, CDR2 SVGAGI. The V end was cut by 6 bases, the J end by 3 bases, with 10 bases between. This cohort consisted of healthy bone marrow donors. PCR involved 60 Vbeta and 13 Jbeta primers. Measured with immunoSEQ multiplex PCR; TCRdb has only the in-frame clones, and not every one. Among about 43,000 clones listed, approximately 80% were seen once. The sample belongs to a study of cytomegalovirus exposure and HLA in healthy donors. For the study at large: From some 180 million T cells, an earlier analysis saw approximately 120 million unique TCR beta sequences. General study results and limits: It was assumed in the presence/absence analyses that sequencing depth was roughly uniform across donors.

This sequence was found in a man aged 25-45 years in good health and CMV-seronegative. The sequenced sample consisted of PBMCs. The rearrangement uses TRBV6-5 and TRBJ2-3; D is ambiguous. The CDR3 loop reads CASSKKETDTQYF. In nucleotides, the CDR3 is TGTGCCAGCAGCAAAAAAGAGACAGATACGCAGTATTTT.